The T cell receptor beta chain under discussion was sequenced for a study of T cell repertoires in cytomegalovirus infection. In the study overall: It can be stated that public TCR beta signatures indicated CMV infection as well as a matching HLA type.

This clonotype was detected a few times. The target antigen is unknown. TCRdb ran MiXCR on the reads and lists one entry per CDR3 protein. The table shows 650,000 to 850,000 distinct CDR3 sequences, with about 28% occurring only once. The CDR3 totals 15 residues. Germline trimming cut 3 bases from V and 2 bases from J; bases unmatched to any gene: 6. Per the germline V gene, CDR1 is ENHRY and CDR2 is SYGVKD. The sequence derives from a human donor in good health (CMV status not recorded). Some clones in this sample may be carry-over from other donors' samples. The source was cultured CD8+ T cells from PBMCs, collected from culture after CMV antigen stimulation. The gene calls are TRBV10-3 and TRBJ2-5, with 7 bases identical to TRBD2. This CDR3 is CAISDLPGGQETQYF. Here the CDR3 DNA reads TGTGCCATCAGTGACCTCCCGGGGGGACAAGAGACCCAGTACTTC.